This is a list of T cell receptor beta chains from one sample in a study of blood T cell repertoires in COVID-19. Produced via immunoSEQ multiplex PCR; TCRdb's table is partial and in-frame only. The sample has hundreds of thousands of clones, about 88% seen once; the top ten hold roughly 7.1%. Specimen: peripheral blood. These receptors all stem from a woman aged 60-75 years with COVID-19, enrolled during active disease. The CDR3 runs from the conserved cysteine through the conserved F or W. The D gene is left open where the match is weak. The size field is filled for only some rows; it gives once, few, many or a size class.

cdr3_nt,cdr3_aa,j_call,v_call,clone_size,d_call
TGTGCCAGCGGCTGGGACACCACCTACGAGCAGTACTTC,CASGWDTTYEQYF,TRBJ2-7,TRBV19,.,.
TGTGCCAGCAGAAAGGGGCGGTCCTACAATGAGCAGTTCTTC,CASRKGRSYNEQFF,TRBJ2-1,TRBV6-5,.,.
TGTGCCAGCAGCTTCTCCGGGGTAGGGCAAGAGACCCAGTACTTC,CASSFSGVGQETQYF,TRBJ2-5,TRBV5-6,.,.
TGTGCCAGCAGTTACTCGCCTAGCGGGGGGTGGGAGCTGTTTTTT,CASSYSPSGGWELFF,TRBJ2-2,TRBV6-5,many,TRBD2
TGTGCCAGCAGTGTCGGTTTCCTAAGCAATCAGCCCCAGCATTTT,CASSVGFLSNQPQHF,TRBJ1-5,TRBV6-2/TRBV6-3,.,.
TGTGCCAGCAGCTTGGGACAGGGGAGGCACGAGCAGTACTTC,CASSLGQGRHEQYF,TRBJ2-7,TRBV5-6,.,TRBD1
TGTGCCTGGAGGGGACAGCGCTTCACAGATACGCAGTATTTT,CAWRGQRFTDTQYF,TRBJ2-3,TRBV30,.,TRBD1
TGCGCCAGCAGCCAATCGCCAGGGGGCCTCGACGAGCAGTACTTC,CASSQSPGGLDEQYF,TRBJ2-7,TRBV5-1,few,TRBD1
TGTGCCAGCAAGCTGGGGACAGGGGGGACCGAGCAGTACTTC,CASKLGTGGTEQYF,TRBJ2-7,TRBV3-1/TRBV3-2,.,TRBD1
TGCGCCAGCAGCCTGGGGACAGGACGTTATGAGCAGTTCTTC,CASSLGTGRYEQFF,TRBJ2-1,TRBV5-1,.,TRBD1
TGTGCCAGCAGTTACCGGGGAACCACACCGGGACACAGGAACACCGGGGAGCTGTTTTTT,CASSYRGTTPGHRNTGELFF,TRBJ2-2,TRBV6-7,.,.
TGTGCCAGCAGCCTGCAGGGGGCTAACTATGGCTACACCTTC,CASSLQGANYGYTF,TRBJ1-2,TRBV5-4,once,TRBD1
TGTGCCAGCAGGGACAGGGGCTATGGCTACACCTTC,CASRDRGYGYTF,TRBJ1-2,TRBV27,.,TRBD1
TGTGCCAGCTCATTAGGGGCCTTAGAGACCCAGTACTTC,CASSLGALETQYF,TRBJ2-5,TRBV18,.,.
TGTGCCAGCAGCCCCCGGACAGTTCAAGAGACCCAGTACTTC,CASSPRTVQETQYF,TRBJ2-5,TRBV3-1/TRBV3-2,.,.
TGTGCCAGCAGCACTTACAGGGGAGGCGTCAGCAATCAGCCCCAGCATTTT,CASSTYRGGVSNQPQHF,TRBJ1-5,TRBV7-9,.,TRBD1
TGTGCCAGCAGCTGGACTAGCGGGGGAGACAATGAGCAGTTCTTC,CASSWTSGGDNEQFF,TRBJ2-1,TRBV5-4,few,TRBD2
TGTGCCAGCAGCCCCTTTCCGGGACAGGGGGCCGTTTCAGAGACCCAGTACTTC,CASSPFPGQGAVSETQYF,TRBJ2-5,TRBV3-1/TRBV3-2,once,TRBD1
TGTGCCAGCACCAAAGTAGGAGGACAGGGGGCGAAGGGCTACACCTTC,CASTKVGGQGAKGYTF,TRBJ1-2,TRBV7-9,.,TRBD1
TGTGCCAGCAGTTACTCGAAGGACAGGGATCAGCCCCAGCATTTT,CASSYSKDRDQPQHF,TRBJ1-5,TRBV6-5,.,TRBD1
TGTGCCAGCAGCGCCGGGACAGCCCTCGAGCAGTACTTC,CASSAGTALEQYF,TRBJ2-7,TRBV9,.,TRBD1
TGCAGTGCTAGTAGGCTCACCACTATGAACACTGAAGCTTTCTTT,CSASRLTTMNTEAFF,TRBJ1-1,TRBV20-1,.,.
TGTGCCACCCTAAGGCGGGGCTCGGGAGAGACCCAGTACTTC,CATLRRGSGETQYF,TRBJ2-5,TRBV3-1/TRBV3-2,.,.
TGCAGCGTTGAAGGCAGGGGGCGCGTCGCTGGCACTGAAGCTTTCTTT,CSVEGRGRVAGTEAFF,TRBJ1-1,TRBV29-1,.,TRBD1
TGCAGCGTTGGGTTCGCCAGGGGCCAGCCCCAGCATTTT,CSVGFARGQPQHF,TRBJ1-5,TRBV29-1,once,.
TGCGCCAGCAGCTTTTCGGGAGACTCTGGAAACACCATATATTTT,CASSFSGDSGNTIYF,TRBJ1-3,TRBV5-1,.,.
TGTGCGGGCCGATCCCCCTTCGAGCAGTACTTC,CAGRSPFEQYF,TRBJ2-7,TRBV2,.,.
TGTGCCAGCAGTGACTCGGGCAGGGGGCATCAAGGCTACACCTTC,CASSDSGRGHQGYTF,TRBJ1-2,TRBV6-4,.,TRBD1
TGTGCCAGCAGCACTATAGCGGGGGGGAACTACAATGAGCAGTTCTTC,CASSTIAGGNYNEQFF,TRBJ2-1,TRBV11-2,.,TRBD2
TGTGCCAGCAGCGGGGGCGGGGGCATGATATACAATGAGCAGTTCTTC,CASSGGGGMIYNEQFF,TRBJ2-1,TRBV5-4,.,.
TGCGCCAGCAGCTCCCAATGGGGCCCCTACAATGAGCAGTTCTTC,CASSSQWGPYNEQFF,TRBJ2-1,TRBV5-1,.,.
TGTGCCAGCAGTGAAACCATTAGCTCCTACAATGAGCAGTTCTTC,CASSETISSYNEQFF,TRBJ2-1,TRBV6-4,.,.
TGTGCCAGCAGCCCGGGGGATGGGAGCACCGGGGAGCTGTTTTTT,CASSPGDGSTGELFF,TRBJ2-2,TRBV11-2,.,.
TGTGCCAGCAGCTTTCCCGCGGGGGGAACCAACACTGAAGCTTTCTTT,CASSFPAGGTNTEAFF,TRBJ1-1,TRBV7-9,few,.
TGTGCCAGCACTCTTGCCGGGGAGCTGTTTTTT,CASTLAGELFF,TRBJ2-2,TRBV12-3/TRBV12-4,.,.
TGTGCCAGCAGCTTATGGGGAGGGGATCAGCCCCAGCATTTT,CASSLWGGDQPQHF,TRBJ1-5,TRBV7-9,.,.
TGCGCCAGCAGCTACCCGGGAGTTAACTATGGCTACACCTTC,CASSYPGVNYGYTF,TRBJ1-2,TRBV4-1,.,.
TGTGCCAGCTCACCCATGGACGGCGCGGGCACTGAAGCTTTCTTT,CASSPMDGAGTEAFF,TRBJ1-1,TRBV18,.,.
TGTGCCAGCAGCTTACGGCGGGGGGGCACAGATACGCAGTATTTT,CASSLRRGGTDTQYF,TRBJ2-3,TRBV7-7,.,TRBD2
TGTGCCAGCAGCTCGCTGTGGACAGGGCGTTCCTACGAGCAGTACTTC,CASSSLWTGRSYEQYF,TRBJ2-7,TRBV5-6,.,TRBD1
TGTGCCAGTAACCGGCGGGGTGAGGATACGCAGTATTTT,CASNRRGEDTQYF,TRBJ2-3,TRBV19,few,.
TGTGCCAGCAACAAGGGGTATTCGGACACTGAAGCTTTCTTT,CASNKGYSDTEAFF,TRBJ1-1,TRBV2,.,.
TGTGCCAGCAGCTTGGTCCCGCTTTGGGGCGCAGAGGTCCACGAGCAGTACTTC,CASSLVPLWGAEVHEQYF,TRBJ2-7,TRBV5-6,.,.
TGTGCCAGCAGTTATGGAGGGGAACGCGAGCAGTACTTC,CASSYGGEREQYF,TRBJ2-7,TRBV12-3/TRBV12-4,few,.
TGTGCCAGCAGTGACACGGGACAGGGGCCGCAAGAGACCCAGTACTTC,CASSDTGQGPQETQYF,TRBJ2-5,TRBV25-1,.,TRBD1
TGTGCCAGCAGTCCCCTAGCGGGGGGACGCAATGAGCAGTTCTTC,CASSPLAGGRNEQFF,TRBJ2-1,TRBV6-2/TRBV6-3,.,TRBD2